This entry lists 8 T cell receptor beta chains sequenced from one sample in a study of T cell responses to AZD1222 COVID-19 vaccine. The data were produced by immunoSEQ multiplex PCR, yet TCRdb's version contains in-frame clones alone and is incomplete. The repertoire holds 98,000 or so clones, around 84% seen once, with 11% to 15% in the top ten. Sample: peripheral blood, taken 28 days after the second AZD1222 dose. These receptor sequences come from an adult who received the AZD1222 COVID-19 vaccine.

The rearrangement links TRBV10-2 to TRBJ2-1; the D gene is possibly TRBD2 (5 bases). CDR1 and CDR2 (germline): WSHSY, SAAADI. V dropped 11 bases and J dropped 9 bases, with 11 bases sitting between them. The CDR3 runs 10 residues. The CDR3 DNA reads as TGCGCCGCAGCGGCCCGTGAGCAGTTCTTC. Translating gives CAAAAREQFF.

J is TRBJ2-7 and V is TRBV5-4, with D perhaps TRBD1 or TRBD2 (5 bases each). The CDR3 runs to 16 residues. V was trimmed by 1 base and J by 4 bases, leaving 18 bases between them. Looked up from germline, CDR1 is SGHNT and CDR2 is YYREEE (reference sequence). The chain's CDR3 is CASSLMGRPGTYEQYF. The DNA of the CDR3 is TGTGCCAGCAGCTTGATGGGACGGCCAGGGACGTACGAGCAGTACTTC.

This clone was seen a single time. CDR3: CASSQSVVRSNQPQHF. DNA for the CDR3: TGTGCCAGCAGCCAGTCCGTAGTAAGGAGCAATCAGCCCCAGCATTTT. The chain is built from TRBV3-1 (or the pseudogene TRBV3-2) and TRBJ1-5; D unclear. V dropped 3 bases and J dropped 1 base, with 13 bases sitting between them. The CDR3 has 16 amino acids. CDR1 is LGHDT and CDR2 is YNNKEL in the germline V gene (reference sequence).

This chain links TRBV4-1 with TRBJ1-1, with D perhaps TRBD1 (5 bases). V was clipped by 7 bases and J by 1 base, with 16 bases between them. CDR1 MGHRA and CDR2 YSYEKL come from the germline V gene. CDR3 length: 15 amino acids. The CDR3 DNA reads as TGCGCCAGCACGACTTACGGGGCAGAGAACACTGAAGCTTTCTTT. Translating gives CASTTYGAENTEAFF.

The chain joins TRBV19 to TRBJ1-2; D is uncertain. The CDR3 extends over 13 amino acids. Germline V lookup: CDR1 LNHDA, CDR2 SQIVND (reference sequence). V was cut by 9 bases and J by 7 bases, with 18 bases left in between. The CDR3 reads CASRPSQKGGYTF. The CDR3 DNA reads TGTGCCAGCCGACCTTCCCAGAAGGGTGGCTACACCTTC.

This clone was detected a few times. The V call is TRBV7-2, the J call TRBJ1-1, with 10 bases that match TRBD1. CDR1 and CDR2 from the germline V gene are SGHTA and FQGNSA. V lost 5 bases to trimming and J lost 3 bases; unmatched junction nucleotides: 9. The CDR3 has 16 residues. CDR3 DNA sequence: TGTGCCAGCAGCCCCCCCGAGACAGGGGGCCACACTGAAGCTTTCTTT. Residues: CASSPPETGGHTEAFF. Full variable domain (outside the CDR3, taken from reference TRBV7-2 and TRBJ1-1): GAGVSQSPSNKVTEKGKDVELRCDPISGHTALYWYRQSLGQGLEFLIYFQGNSAPDKSGLPSDRFSAERTGGSVSTLTIQRTQQEDSAVYLCASSPPETGGHTEAFFGQGTRLTVV.

There are a few counts of this clone. The chain's CDR3 is CASSLVTASPLKNYEQYF. The CDR3 DNA follows: TGTGCCAGCAGCTTAGTAACGGCCAGCCCATTAAAAAACTACGAGCAGTACTTC. The chain links TRBV7-8 to TRBJ2-7; D not certain. The ends were cut back, 1 base at V and 3 bases at J, with 22 bases in the middle. The V gene's germline CDR1 is SGHVS and CDR2 FQNEAQ. This CDR3 comprises 18 residues.

This chain joins TRBV10-2 and TRBJ1-1; D not resolved. The CDR3 has 11 amino acids. Trimming removed 2 bases at V and 8 bases at J, with 6 bases between. From germline, CDR1 is WSHSY and CDR2 SAAADI. Here the CDR3 reads CASSEAEEAFF. The CDR3, as DNA: TGCGCCAGCAGTGAGGCCGAAGAAGCTTTCTTT.